This paragraph covers one TCR beta chain sequence. The antigen is unknown. The source of the sample is a study of post-analysis software for immune sequencing data. Findings of the study overall: Patients used about 5 TRBV segments, including TRBV5-6, TRBV5-1 and TRBV20-1, more often than controls. Multiple sclerosis was associated with a significant reduction in normalized Chao1 diversity relative to controls.

The CDR3 has 16 residues. The germline V and J ends were trimmed by 5 bases and 0 bases, with 13 bases remaining between them. Tagging with unique molecular identifiers was a feature of the TCR beta cDNA libraries. From the PCR reads, TCRdb called clonotypes with MiXCR, one entry per CDR3 protein. The sample carries 750,000 to 950,000 distinct CDR3 sequences, roughly 50% recorded once. The sequenced sample consisted of blood. V usage is TRBV12-3 or TRBV12-4 and J usage is TRBJ1-4, with D possibly TRBD1 on 6 matching bases. This clonotype was sampled from a girl between 10 and 17 years old with multiple sclerosis. The CDR3 spells CASSPRGGATNEKLFF. In nucleotides, the CDR3 is TGTGCCAGCAGTCCCCGAGGGGGGGCAACTAATGAAAAACTGTTTTTT.